This T cell receptor beta chain comes out of a study of blood T cell repertoires in COVID-19. Sequencing used immunoSEQ multiplex PCR; TCRdb keeps in-frame clones, though not all of them. The sample has 180,000 or so clones; approximately 83% are singletons. Germline values: CDR1 LNHNV, CDR2 YYDKDF (reference sequence). The CDR3 runs 14 residues. V was trimmed by 1 base and J by 6 bases, leaving 10 bases between them. The chain recombines TRBV15 with TRBJ2-1; D is unresolved. This clonotype was sampled from a man aged 55-75 years with acute or convalescent COVID-19. The specimen sequenced was peripheral blood. CDR3 region: CATSRGVQSNEQFF. The CDR3 DNA reads TGTGCCACCAGCAGAGGTGTGCAGTCCAATGAGCAGTTCTTC.